The present T cell receptor (beta chain) was sequenced within a study of PD-L1 blockade in urothelial cancer. Germline lookup yields CDR1 LNHDA and CDR2 SQIVND (reference sequence). V lost 7 bases, J lost 8 bases, and 17 bases lay in between. This CDR3 has 13 amino acids. Noted time point: pretreatment peripheral blood. TCRdb keeps only in-frame clones here, not all; method: immunoSEQ multiplex PCR. The sample has about 95,000 clones, more than 75% seen once. The sequencing used PBMCs, collected around atezolizumab (anti-PD-L1) treatment. This receptor was taken from a man in his 60s with urothelial cancer. This chain joins TRBV19 and TRBJ1-2; possibly TRBD1 for D (5 bases). CDR3 protein: CASNQGRGGGYTF. The CDR3 nucleotides are TGTGCCAGTAATCAGGGAAGGGGAGGAGGCTACACCTTC.